This T cell receptor beta chain was found in a study of siplizumab effects on memory and regulatory T cells. Note on this clone: Its antigen is unidentified.

General study points: The authors did not confirm suppressive function in proliferating Tregs from siplizumab cultures. Naive T cells appeared more varied than memory cells and looked like key alloresponse contributors. Many proliferating CD4+ or CD8+ clones remained unclassified. Roughly 75-97% of them could not be assigned either a naive or a memory phenotype.

TCR templates, roughly 10^5 per sample, were assayed. Profiling relied on immunoSEQ multiplex PCR, and the TCRdb table lists in-frame clones only, not all of them. The sample records around 87,000 clones, 90% being singletons. V was pared by 4 bases and J by 4 bases, with 18 bases between. The CDR3 has 15 residues. The germline gives CDR1 SGHRS, CDR2 YFSETQ. This chain uses TRBV5-1 with TRBJ2-7, with D tentatively TRBD1 (6 bases). This TCR derives from a human donor in good health. Sequenced: CD4+ T cells sorted from blood. CDR3 DNA sequence: TGCGCCAGCAGCGCACAGGGTCCGCTAGGGTACGAGCAGTACTTC. Protein product: CASSAQGPLGYEQYF.